Following are 5 T cell receptor beta chains from one sample sequenced in a study of blood T cell repertoires in COVID-19. Using immunoSEQ multiplex PCR, the repertoire was profiled, and TCRdb retains in-frame clones only, with some absent. The profile shows around 100,000 clones, around nine tenths of them singletons. Sequencing was done on a sample of peripheral blood. These receptors were collected from a man aged 45 to 65 with active COVID-19.

The gene calls are TRBV18 and TRBJ2-7; perhaps TRBD2 as D (6 bases). Germline assignment: CDR1 KGHSH and CDR2 LQKENI. V lost 3 bases and J lost 2, with 14 bases in between. CDR3 length: 15 amino acids. CDR3 in DNA: TGTGCCAGCTCACCCCCGGGACTTATAACCTACGAGCAGTACTTC. Encoded protein: CASSPPGLITYEQYF.

V is TRBV11-2 and J is TRBJ2-2; D is undetermined. Trimming left V 1 base short and J 0 bases short, with 12 bases between. Germline CDR1 SGHAT, CDR2 FQNNGV. This CDR3 contains 17 residues. In DNA, the CDR3 is TGTGCCAGCAGCTTAGGGCCGTCCCTAGCGAACACCGGGGAGCTGTTTTTT. This encodes CASSLGPSLANTGELFF.

The chain employs TRBV6-6 and TRBJ2-3, with 8 bases that match TRBD2. V was clipped by 8 bases and J by 4 bases; unmatched bases: 8. Germline CDR1 reads MNHNY; CDR2 reads SVGAGI (reference sequence). The CDR3 is made up of 14 amino acids. CDR3 in DNA: TGTGCCAGCCTTCGGGGGGGCTTGGCAGATACGCAGTATTTT. Amino acid sequence: CASLRGGLADTQYF.

This chain uses TRBV5-8 with TRBJ2-3; TRBD1 is a possible D gene (5 bases). The CDR3 spans 15 residues. Trimming stripped 4 bases from V and 0 bases from J, with 12 bases between. Germline loops: CDR1 SGHTS, CDR2 YDEGEE. CDR3 bases: TGTGCCAGCAGCCCGACAGTGCGCAGCACAGATACGCAGTATTTT. This gives the protein CASSPTVRSTDTQYF.

The rearrangement links TRBV7-9 to TRBJ1-3; no clear D. Trimming stripped 5 bases from V and 2 bases from J, with 13 bases between. This CDR3 is built from 15 residues. In germline, CDR1 is SEHNR, CDR2 FQNEAQ (reference sequence). CDR3 sequence reads: CASSPTPVPGNTIYF. The CDR3 nucleotides are TGTGCCAGCAGCCCCACCCCAGTGCCTGGAAACACCATATATTTT.